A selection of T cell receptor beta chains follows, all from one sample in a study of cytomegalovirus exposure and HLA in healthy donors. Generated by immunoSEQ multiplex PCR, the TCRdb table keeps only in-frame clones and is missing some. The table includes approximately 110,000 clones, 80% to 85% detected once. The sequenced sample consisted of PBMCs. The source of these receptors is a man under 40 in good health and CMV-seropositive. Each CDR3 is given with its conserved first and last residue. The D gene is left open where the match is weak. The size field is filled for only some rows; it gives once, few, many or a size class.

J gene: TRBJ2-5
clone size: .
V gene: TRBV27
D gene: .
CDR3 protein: CASSLWQQETQYF
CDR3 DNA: TGTGCCAGCAGTTTATGGCAACAAGAGACCCAGTACTTC

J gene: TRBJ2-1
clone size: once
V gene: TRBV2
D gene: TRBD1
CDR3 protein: CASRRGQGNNEQFF
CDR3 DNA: TGTGCCAGCAGAAGGGGACAGGGGAACAATGAGCAGTTCTTC

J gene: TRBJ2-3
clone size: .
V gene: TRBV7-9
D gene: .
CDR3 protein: CASSITGADTQYF
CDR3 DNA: TGTGCCAGCAGCATAACGGGAGCAGATACGCAGTATTTT

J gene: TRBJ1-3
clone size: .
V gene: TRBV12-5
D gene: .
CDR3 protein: CASGLDQPGFSGNTIYF
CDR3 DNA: TGTGCTAGTGGTTTGGACCAACCAGGGTTTTCTGGAAACACCATATATTTT

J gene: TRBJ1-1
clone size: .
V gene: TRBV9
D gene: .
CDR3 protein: CASSVGHANTEAFF
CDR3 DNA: TGTGCCAGCAGCGTAGGACATGCGAACACTGAAGCTTTCTTT

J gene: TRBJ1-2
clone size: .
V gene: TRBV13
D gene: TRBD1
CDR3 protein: CASSLTRTGATF
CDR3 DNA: TGTGCCAGCAGCCTCACCCGGACAGGGGCAACCTTC

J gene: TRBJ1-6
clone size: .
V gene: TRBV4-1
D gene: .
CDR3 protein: CASSQDRAGDNSPLHF
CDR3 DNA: TGCGCCAGCAGCCAAGACAGGGCCGGAGATAATTCACCCCTCCACTTT

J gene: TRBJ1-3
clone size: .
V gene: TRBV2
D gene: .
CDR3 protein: CASSRQVSGNTIYF
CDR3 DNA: TGTGCCAGCAGTCGACAGGTCTCTGGAAACACCATATATTTT

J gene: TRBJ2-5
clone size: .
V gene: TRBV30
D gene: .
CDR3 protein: CAWTRNPGSQETQYF
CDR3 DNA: TGTGCCTGGACTCGAAACCCGGGTAGTCAAGAGACCCAGTACTTC

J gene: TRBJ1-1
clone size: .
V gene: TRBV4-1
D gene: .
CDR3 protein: CASSQGRSGTEAFF
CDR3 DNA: TGCGCCAGCAGCCAAGGGAGGAGTGGAACTGAAGCTTTCTTT

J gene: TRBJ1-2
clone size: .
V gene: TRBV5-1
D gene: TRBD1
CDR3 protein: CASSSDRGDGYTF
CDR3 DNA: TGCGCCAGCAGCTCGGACAGGGGCGATGGCTACACCTTC

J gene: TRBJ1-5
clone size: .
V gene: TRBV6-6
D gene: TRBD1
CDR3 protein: CATRTGGSEEQPQHF
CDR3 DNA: TGTGCCACCCGGACAGGGGGCAGCGAGGAGCAGCCCCAGCATTTT

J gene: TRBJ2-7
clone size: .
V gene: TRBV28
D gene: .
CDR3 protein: CASSIQVAYEQYF
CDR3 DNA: TGTGCCAGCAGTATACAGGTCGCCTACGAGCAGTACTTC

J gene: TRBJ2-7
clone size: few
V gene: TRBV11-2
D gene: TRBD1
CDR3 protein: CASSLVGQSYEQYF
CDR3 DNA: TGTGCCAGCAGCTTAGTGGGACAGTCCTACGAGCAGTACTTC

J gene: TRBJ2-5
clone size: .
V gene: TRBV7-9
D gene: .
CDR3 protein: CASGQGGGLQETQYF
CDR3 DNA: TGTGCCAGCGGACAAGGTGGGGGCCTCCAAGAGACCCAGTACTTC

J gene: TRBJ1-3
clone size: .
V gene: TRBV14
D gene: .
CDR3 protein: CASSVTNSGNTIYF
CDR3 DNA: TGTGCCAGCAGCGTGACAAACTCTGGAAACACCATATATTTT

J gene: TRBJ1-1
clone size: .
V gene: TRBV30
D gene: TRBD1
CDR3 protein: CAWTPDRVNTEAFF
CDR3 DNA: TGTGCCTGGACCCCGGACAGGGTGAACACTGAAGCTTTCTTT

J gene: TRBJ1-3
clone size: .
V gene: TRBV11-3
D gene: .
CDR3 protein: CASSLGASGNTIYF
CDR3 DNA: TGTGCCAGCAGCTTGGGAGCCTCTGGAAACACCATATATTTT

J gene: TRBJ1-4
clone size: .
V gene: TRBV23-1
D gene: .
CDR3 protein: CASSHGAVANEKLFF
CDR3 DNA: TGCGCCAGCAGTCATGGGGCCGTAGCTAATGAAAAACTGTTTTTT

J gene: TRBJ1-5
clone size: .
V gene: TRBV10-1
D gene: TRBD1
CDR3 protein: CASSKRGQNNQPQHF
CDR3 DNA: TGCGCCAGCAGTAAGAGGGGGCAGAACAATCAGCCCCAGCATTTT

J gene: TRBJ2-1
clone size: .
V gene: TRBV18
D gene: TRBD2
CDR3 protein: CASSPAPLAGFNEQFF
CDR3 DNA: TGTGCCAGCTCACCAGCCCCGCTAGCGGGATTCAATGAGCAGTTCTTC

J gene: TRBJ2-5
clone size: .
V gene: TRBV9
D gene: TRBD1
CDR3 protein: CASSVTGGRQETQYF
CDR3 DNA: TGTGCCAGCAGCGTGACAGGGGGCAGACAAGAGACCCAGTACTTC

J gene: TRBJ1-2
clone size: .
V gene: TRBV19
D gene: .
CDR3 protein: CASSPWTVIVTNYGYTF
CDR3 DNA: TGTGCCAGTAGTCCCTGGACAGTTATCGTGACTAACTATGGCTACACCTTC

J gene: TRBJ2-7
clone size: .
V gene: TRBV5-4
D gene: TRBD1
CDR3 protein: CASSLDRGGEQYF
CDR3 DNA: TGTGCCAGCAGTCTGGACAGGGGAGGCGAGCAGTACTTC

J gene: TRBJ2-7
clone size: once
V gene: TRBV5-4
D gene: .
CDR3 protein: CASSRPRGRKGEQYF
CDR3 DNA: TGTGCCAGCAGCCGTCCGCGGGGGCGAAAAGGGGAGCAGTACTTC

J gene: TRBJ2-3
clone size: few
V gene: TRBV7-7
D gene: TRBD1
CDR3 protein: CASSQGTEDTQYF
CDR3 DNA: TGTGCCAGCAGCCAAGGGACAGAAGATACGCAGTATTTT

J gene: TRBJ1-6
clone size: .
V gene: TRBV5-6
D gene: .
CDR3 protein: CASSRADSYNSPLHF
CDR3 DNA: TGTGCCAGCAGTCGAGCGGACTCCTATAATTCACCCCTCCACTTT